These 28 T cell receptor beta chains share one sample of origin, sequenced in a study of blood T cell repertoires in COVID-19. Profiled with immunoSEQ multiplex PCR; TCRdb holds only in-frame clones, not every one. Found here are approximately 130,000 clones, around 85% of them singletons; the top ten hold around 4.1%. The sample consisted of peripheral blood. Receptor source: a human donor in a cohort sampled during active COVID-19.

The chain combines TRBV5-1 with TRBJ1-1, with D unresolved. Germline V gene data show CDR1 as SGHRS and CDR2 as YFSETQ. The V end was cut by 5 bases, the J end by 4 bases, with 15 bases between. The CDR3 loop spans 14 amino acids. CDR3 sequence reads: CASRPGPRVTEAFF. The CDR3, as DNA: TGCGCCAGCAGACCAGGTCCGCGGGTCACTGAAGCTTTCTTT.

The DNA for the CDR3 is TGTGCCAGCAGCCCAAGAGGGGGTAGCCAGGGTCCCGGGGAGCTGTTTTTT. Amino acids: CASSPRGGSQGPGELFF. The chain has TRBV7-9 and TRBJ2-2; D may be TRBD1 (6 bases). The CDR3 totals 17 residues. Germline assignment: CDR1 SEHNR and CDR2 FQNEAQ (reference sequence). Trimming cost V 5 bases and J 6 bases, with 22 bases left between them.

The CDR3 loop reads CASSLPRETYNSPLHF. CDR3 DNA: TGTGCCAGCAGTTTACCCAGGGAAACCTATAATTCACCCCTCCACTTT. The V and J genes are TRBV6-5 and TRBJ1-6; D is possibly TRBD1 (5 bases). The CDR3 has 16 residues. V lost 4 bases to trimming and J lost 2 bases, with 12 bases between them. Germline loops: CDR1 MNHEY, CDR2 SVGAGI.

The chain links TRBV29-1 to TRBJ1-1; no clear D. CDR1 and CDR2 from the germline V gene are SQVTM and ANQGSEA. CDR3 length: 11 amino acids. Trimming removed 7 bases at V and 6 bases at J, with 12 bases between. CDR3 protein: CSGNYVAEAFF. The CDR3 nucleotides read TGCAGCGGCAACTACGTGGCTGAAGCTTTCTTT.

The gene calls are TRBV5-8 and TRBJ2-3; 7 bases are shared with TRBD1. Germline V gives CDR1 SGHTS, CDR2 YDEGEE. The V segment lost 2 bases and the J segment 5 bases; nucleotides outside the gene matches: 5. The CDR3 spans 14 residues. The CDR3 spells CASSFRTGGDTQYF. The CDR3 DNA reads TGTGCCAGCAGCTTCCGGACAGGCGGAGATACGCAGTATTTT.

The rearrangement links TRBV19 to TRBJ1-4; no definite D call. Germline CDR1 reads LNHDA; CDR2 reads SQIVND (reference sequence). The V gene lost 5 bases and the J gene lost 3 bases, with 10 bases spanning the gap. CDR3 length: 14 amino acids. CDR3 nucleotides: TGTGCCAGTAGTGGTACAGCGGCTAATGAAAAACTGTTTTTT. Its translation is CASSGTAANEKLFF.

This rearrangement joins TRBV7-2 to TRBJ2-3; TRBD2 matches at 9 bases. The CDR3 runs 17 residues. CDR1 SGHTA and CDR2 FQGNSA come from the germline V gene. V lost 5 bases, J lost 8 bases, and 17 bases stayed unmatched. The CDR3 nucleotides read TGTGCCAGCAGCCGCGGAAGCGGGGGGCTAGCTCCCGGTACGCAGTATTTT. Its translation is CASSRGSGGLAPGTQYF. Together with reference TRBV7-2 and TRBJ2-3, the CDR3 gives the full variable domain: GAGVSQSPSNKVTEKGKDVELRCDPISGHTALYWYRQSLGQGLEFLIYFQGNSAPDKSGLPSDRFSAERTGGSVSTLTIQRTQQEDSAVYLCASSRGSGGLAPGTQYFGPGTRLTVL.

This chain uses TRBV28 with TRBJ1-2; possibly TRBD1 for D (6 bases). The CDR3 has 13 amino acids. The V gene lost 5 bases and the J gene lost 3 bases, with 10 bases spanning the gap. The germline V gene has CDR1 MDHEN and CDR2 SYDVKM. The CDR3 is CASSPPGDYGYTF. CDR3 DNA: TGTGCCAGCAGTCCTCCAGGGGACTATGGCTACACCTTC.

The V and J genes are TRBV10-3 and TRBJ1-1; maybe TRBD1 (5 bases). This CDR3 has 12 amino acids. Deletions cut 2 bases from V and 11 bases from J, with 12 bases between. CDR1 ENHRY and CDR2 SYGVKD come from the germline V gene. CDR3 in amino acids: CAISERGVGAFF. As DNA, the CDR3 is TGTGCCATCAGTGAGCGGGGGGTTGGGGCTTTCTTT.

The chain recombines TRBV9 with TRBJ1-2; 8 bases line up with TRBD1. This CDR3 contains 15 residues. Unmatched junction bases numbered 8, after V lost 3 bases and J lost 4 bases. Germline CDR1 and CDR2: SGDLS and YYNGEE. CDR3 protein: CASSAGQGVGYGYTF. The CDR3 DNA reads as TGTGCCAGCAGCGCTGGACAGGGAGTAGGCTATGGCTACACCTTC.

This rearrangement joins TRBV5-5 to TRBJ1-5; perhaps TRBD1 as D (5 bases). V shed 4 bases and J shed 4 bases, with 12 bases lying between them. The germline V gene encodes CDR1 SGHKS and CDR2 YYEKEE (reference sequence). The CDR3 sequence is 14 residues long. CDR3 nucleotides: TGTGCCAGCAGCCCCTTCGGGGGAAATCAGCCCCAGCATTTT. Amino acids: CASSPFGGNQPQHF.

The J gene is TRBJ2-5, the V gene TRBV11-2; perhaps TRBD1 as D (5 bases). The germline V gene has CDR1 SGHAT and CDR2 FQNNGV. CDR3 length: 14 residues. V was cut by 1 base and J by 5 bases, with 11 bases left in between. This chain's CDR3 is CASSLVPGKETQYF. The CDR3 DNA reads TGTGCCAGCAGCTTAGTTCCAGGGAAGGAGACCCAGTACTTC.

The V and J genes are TRBV7-3 and TRBJ1-3; D gene unclear. The germline V gene encodes CDR1 SGHTA and CDR2 FQGTGA. V dropped 5 bases and J dropped 1 base, with 15 bases sitting between them. This CDR3 contains 16 residues. The CDR3: CASSREASGSGNTIYF. CDR3 coding DNA: TGTGCCAGCAGCCGGGAGGCTTCCGGGTCTGGAAACACCATATATTTT.

V and J are TRBV7-8 and TRBJ1-5, with unresolved D. The germline V and J ends were trimmed by 5 bases and 6 bases, with 14 bases remaining between them. CDR3 length equals 14 residues. Germline CDR1 reads SGHVS; CDR2 reads FQNEAQ. CDR3 nucleotide sequence: TGTGCCAGCAGCCGGCTCGGCGGAGGTCAGCCCCAGCATTTT. Protein product: CASSRLGGGQPQHF.

The chain combines TRBV6-2 or TRBV6-3 with TRBJ2-5; 11 bases are shared with TRBD2. Losses at the gene ends were 5 bases for V and 5 bases for J; bases not matched to a gene: 10. The CDR3 has 16 residues. Germline V gene sequence: CDR1 MNHEY, CDR2 SVGEGT. CDR3 sequence reads: CASSVGTTSGVETQYF. The DNA of the CDR3 is TGTGCCAGCAGTGTCGGAACGACTAGCGGGGTGGAGACCCAGTACTTC.

This rearrangement joins TRBV7-2 to TRBJ2-7; TRBD2 agrees at 9 bases. The trim removed 1 base at V and 4 bases at J, leaving 5 bases unmatched. The CDR3 totals 15 residues. Germline CDR1 SGHTA, CDR2 FQGNSA. Here the CDR3 DNA reads TGTGCCAGCAGCTTAGGGCGGGGGGGCTCGTACGAGCAGTACTTC. Protein sequence: CASSLGRGGSYEQYF.

This chain uses TRBV6-5 with TRBJ1-1; D unclear. V shed 6 bases and J shed 7 bases, with 15 bases lying between them. The CDR3 is made up of 13 amino acids. The germline CDR1 and CDR2 sequences are MNHEY and SVGAGI. The CDR3 nucleotides are TGTGCCAGCAGCCGATCCGCTACTCATGAAGCTTTCTTT. Translation gives CASSRSATHEAFF.

The V and J genes are TRBV29-1 and TRBJ2-5; perhaps TRBD2 as D (5 bases). Per the germline V gene, CDR1 is SQVTM and CDR2 is ANQGSEA. This CDR3 comprises 12 residues. The CDR3 reads CSAGIQQETQYF. In DNA form, the CDR3 reads TGCAGTGCCGGGATCCAACAAGAGACCCAGTACTTC.

This sequence joins TRBV29-1 and TRBJ2-1, with 9 bases lining up with TRBD2. There are 15 residues in the CDR3. Unmatched junction bases numbered 6, after V lost 2 bases and J lost 4 bases. The germline gives CDR1 SQVTM, CDR2 ANQGSEA. CDR3 sequence (DNA): TGCAGCGTTGAAATGGTTACTAGCGGGTACAATGAGCAGTTCTTC. Protein sequence: CSVEMVTSGYNEQFF.

The CDR3 nucleotides read TGTGCCAGCAGCGGGACTAGGGTCACAGATACGCAGTATTTT. As protein: CASSGTRVTDTQYF. This chain links TRBV9 with TRBJ2-3; 7 nucleotides align to TRBD2. CDR3 length equals 14 residues. CDR1 SGDLS and CDR2 YYNGEE come from the germline V gene. The V segment lost 3 bases and the J segment 2 bases; nucleotides outside the gene matches: 3.

This rearrangement joins TRBV7-8 to TRBJ1-6; the D is unclear. The V and J ends lost 3 bases and 7 bases respectively, with 13 bases between them. This CDR3 has 15 residues. Germline lookup yields CDR1 SGHVS and CDR2 FQNEAQ. The CDR3 protein is CASSFEGRRNSPLHF. The CDR3 coding sequence is TGTGCCAGCAGCTTTGAGGGCCGGCGGAATTCACCCCTCCACTTT.

The CDR3 region has the DNA TGTGCCAGCAGCGTCGTTCGGGCTGAAGCTTTCTTT. It specifies CASSVVRAEAFF. The V call is TRBV11-3, the J call TRBJ1-1; D remains ambiguous. The CDR3 has 12 amino acids. The germline V gene has CDR1 SGHNT and CDR2 YENEEA. The germline V and J ends were trimmed by 5 bases and 6 bases, with 10 bases remaining between them.

The sample holds one count of this clone. The chain employs TRBV19 and TRBJ2-1; D may be TRBD2 (5 bases). The CDR3 is 16 residues long. Germline-derived CDR1 and CDR2 are LNHDA and SQIVND (reference sequence). Trimming shortened V by 4 bases and J by 2 bases, and 15 bases separated the two germline ends. The CDR3 DNA is TGTGCCAGTAGTAGCGGGCCACCACGGGCCTACAATGAGCAGTTCTTC. It translates to CASSSGPPRAYNEQFF.

There are a few counts of this clone. The chain recombines TRBV21-1 with TRBJ1-1. TRBV21-1 is listed as a pseudogene. This CDR3 is built from 15 residues. CDR3 coding DNA: TGTGCCAGCAGCGCTCGCCGGGGGGCAAACACTGAAGCTTTCTTT. It codes for CASSARRGANTEAFF.

The V and J genes are TRBV3-1 (or the pseudogene TRBV3-2) and TRBJ1-1, with D perhaps matching TRBD1 (6 bases). CDR1 LGHDT and CDR2 YNNKEL come from the germline V gene (reference sequence). The length of the CDR3 is 16 residues. Trimming shortened V by 1 base and J by 1 base, and 13 bases separated the two germline ends. In DNA form, the CDR3 reads TGTGCCAGCAGCCAAGGAACCAGGGGCCCGAACACTGAAGCTTTCTTT. It specifies CASSQGTRGPNTEAFF.

The chain recombines TRBV18 with TRBJ2-7, with D possibly TRBD1 on 6 matching bases. The ends were cut back, 3 bases at V and 1 base at J, with 10 bases in the middle. This CDR3 is 14 amino acids long. The V gene's germline CDR1 is KGHSH and CDR2 LQKENI. CDR3 bases: TGTGCCAGCTCACCCCAAGACAGGTCCTACGAGCAGTACTTC. Translation: CASSPQDRSYEQYF. Full variable domain (outside the CDR3, taken from reference TRBV18 and TRBJ2-7): NAGVMQNPRHLVRRRGQEARLRCSPMKGHSHVYWYRQLPEEGLKFMVYLQKENIIDESGMPKERFSAEFPKEGPSILRIQQVVRGDSAAYFCASSPQDRSYEQYFGPGTRLTVT.

This clone was detected only once. The gene calls are TRBV3-1 (or the pseudogene TRBV3-2) and TRBJ1-2; D unclear. The V end was cut by 2 bases, the J end by 8 bases, with 12 bases between. This CDR3 spans 13 amino acids. CDR1 is LGHDT, CDR2 YNNKEL, per germline (reference sequence). The CDR3, as DNA: TGTGCCAGCAGCCAACTGGGCGGAGGAGGCTACACCTTC. This encodes CASSQLGGGGYTF.

The chain has TRBV20-1 and TRBJ2-5; D gene unclear. The CDR3 consists of 11 residues. Germline CDR1 reads DFQATT; CDR2 reads SNEGSKA (reference sequence). Trimming took 1 base from V and 4 from J, leaving 4 bases between them. The CDR3 sequence: CSARGAETQYF. In nucleotides, the CDR3 is TGCAGTGCTAGAGGGGCAGAGACCCAGTACTTC.